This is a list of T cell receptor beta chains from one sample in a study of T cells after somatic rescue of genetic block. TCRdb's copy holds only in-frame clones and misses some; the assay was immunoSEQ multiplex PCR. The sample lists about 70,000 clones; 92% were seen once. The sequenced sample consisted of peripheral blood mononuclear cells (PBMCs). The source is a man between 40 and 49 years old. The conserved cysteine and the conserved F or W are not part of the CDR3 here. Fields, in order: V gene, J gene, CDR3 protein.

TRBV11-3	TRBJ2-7	ASSLDPLGNQY
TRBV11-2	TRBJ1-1	ASSLDQGARSEAF
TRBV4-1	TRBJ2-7	ASSQGQFRDEQY
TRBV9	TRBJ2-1	ASSVRAGGPDEQF
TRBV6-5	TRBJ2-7	ASSQTGPTYEQY
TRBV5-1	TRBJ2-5	ASSSGGGETQY
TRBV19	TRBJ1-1	ASSMWTGDTEAF
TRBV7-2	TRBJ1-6	ASSFQGWDSPLH
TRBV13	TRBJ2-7	ASSLFLAGEVEQY
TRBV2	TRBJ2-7	ASRGQESRYEQY
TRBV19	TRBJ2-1	ASSSTATTPQF
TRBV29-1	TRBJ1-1	SGLRARNTEAF
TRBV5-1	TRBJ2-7	ASSFTEAYEQY
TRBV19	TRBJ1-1	ASSEAGGTEAF
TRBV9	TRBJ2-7	ASSVVLAGGFYEQY
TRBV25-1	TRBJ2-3	ASASTTSTDTQY
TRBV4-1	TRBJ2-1	ASSQDGQAYNEQF
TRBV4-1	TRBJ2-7	ASSPQGSSGYEQY
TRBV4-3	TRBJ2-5	ASSQQGNQETQY
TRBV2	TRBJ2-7	ASSGDTYEQY
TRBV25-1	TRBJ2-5	ASALTSGSGETQY
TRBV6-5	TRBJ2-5	ASRRTAQETQY
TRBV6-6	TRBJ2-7	ASSYRGPDEQY
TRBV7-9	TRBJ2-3	ASSLGLNTQY
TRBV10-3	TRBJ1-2	AITKTGGDGYT
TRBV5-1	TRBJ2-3	ASSLALGADTQY
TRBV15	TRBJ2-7	ATSPWTGTSYEQY
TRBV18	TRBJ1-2	ASSQRTGGIYGYT
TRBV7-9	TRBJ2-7	ASSPPRDRSPYEQY
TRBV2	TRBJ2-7	ASSVSYEQY
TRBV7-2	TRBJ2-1	ASSLLAGGYNEQF
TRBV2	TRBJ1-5	ASSEREGQPQH
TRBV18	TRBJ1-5	ASSPLGPEQPQH